This T cell receptor (beta chain) was identified in a study of cytomegalovirus exposure and HLA in healthy donors (dated by TCRdb to the late 2010s). Study-wide context: According to a later analysis, the 110 or so validation repertoires were produced on the same platform as the 666 repertoires of the first cohort. High-throughput TCR immunosequencing, statistical association of individual TCRs with disease status, and machine learning were combined to predict cytomegalovirus infection status. The aim of the study was to test whether cataloging public T cell receptors could identify signatures of past pathogen exposure. In addition to the first cohort of approximately 650 subjects, a separate validation cohort of 120 different subjects was used. What the work shows at the level of the full study, not this receptor alone: It was suggested by the authors that the approach could potentially be generalized to other disease states and immunological phenotypes. Across donors, most TCR sequences were observed very rarely, whereas some public TCRs were present in many individuals. Three of the identified cytomegalovirus-associated TCR beta chains were confirmed in vitro to be specific for cytomegalovirus antigens. The study listed 150 to 200 TCR beta chains as associated with cytomegalovirus. Of the cluster scores, approximately 94% were above 0 in a later analysis, which found that TCRs clustered in the first cohort also tended to co-occur in the 110 or so validation repertoires. Cytomegalovirus status was reported to be diagnosed by the classifier with high specificity and sensitivity in both the original and validation cohorts. A later analysis had no HLA typing for the validation cohort, so co-occurrence there was scored across all 110 or so repertoires.

The CDR3 sequence holds 14 residues, the cysteine and phenylalanine included. The CDR3 DNA has 42 bases and is translated from base 1. CDR1 and CDR2 were assigned from the germline V gene as SNHLY and FYNNEI. At the junction V is shortened by 3 bases and J by 6 bases, with 12 bases in between. Regarding this clone: No antigen is known for it. Qualities for individual bases were not recorded, and no much larger clone is one base off.

Receptor libraries were prepared by the immunoSEQ multiplex PCR assay. The source study handled its data this way. To diagnose cytomegalovirus status from the catalog of TCR beta chain sequences, a statistical classification framework was built. The table comes from immuneACCESS by way of TCRdb, which keeps in-frame sequences with V and J called. Part of the clones is missing from these tables; in studies checked, under half for an unresolved V gene and the rest for unknown reasons. The DNA gave D and trimming, while V, J and clone size come from that table. This sample has about 150,000 clones in its table, and approximately 90% of those were observed once. The biggest ten clones account for 6.2% of the sample. Donors formed part of the validation cohort, which comprised about 130 subjects and was distinct from the first cohort of roughly 600 subjects.

Sequences were obtained from PBMCs. In this chain, TRBV2 is recombined with TRBJ1-5; the D gene cannot be named for sure. The sequence was collected from a woman aged 25 to 39 in good health and CMV-seropositive. The bases are TGTGCCAGCAGTGAGGGGTGGGGAGGTCAGCCCCAGCATTTT. It specifies CASSEGWGGQPQHF.